These T cell receptor beta chains were read from a single sample in a study of shared clonotypes between healthy human individuals. Clones were read by immunoSEQ multiplex PCR, and TCRdb kept only the in-frame ones, dropping some. The sample has more than 2,000,000 clones, around 94% seen once. The sample was naive CD4+ T cells sorted from blood. The receptor source for this set is a man aged 18 to 30 in good health. Both conserved end residues are part of each CDR3. Fields, in order: CDR3 protein, CDR3 DNA, J gene, D gene, V gene, clone size. The D gene is left open where the match is weak. Expanded clones get a size class; other rows say once, few or many, or leave the size out.

CASRGISETQYF TGTGCCAGCAGGGGGATATCGGAGACCCAGTACTTC TRBJ2-5 . TRBV28 .
CASSYSVWENYGYTF TGTGCCAGCAGTTACTCGGTTTGGGAGAACTATGGCTACACCTTC TRBJ1-2 . TRBV6-5 .
CASSTNNEKLFF TGTGCCAGCAGCACCAATAATGAAAAACTGTTTTTT TRBJ1-4 . TRBV7-9 few
CASSLSTERYEQYF TGTGCCAGCAGCTTGTCCACCGAGAGATACGAGCAGTACTTC TRBJ2-7 . TRBV5-4 .
CASSSGGTQYF TGTGCCAGCAGTTCCGGCGGGACCCAGTACTTC TRBJ2-5 . TRBV6-5 .
CASSLEAGAESIQYF TGCGCCAGCAGCTTGGAGGCAGGGGCTGAGAGTATTCAGTACTTC TRBJ2-4 . TRBV5-1 .
CASVVKLYNEQFF TGTGCCAGTGTGGTCAAGCTGTACAATGAGCAGTTCTTC TRBJ2-1 . TRBV19 .
CASSWGPANTIYF TGTGCCAGCAGCTGGGGCCCGGCCAACACCATATATTTT TRBJ1-3 . TRBV5-5 .
CASSYGGSSTDTQYF TGTGCCAGCAGTTACGGCGGGTCTAGCACAGATACGCAGTATTTT TRBJ2-3 . TRBV6-5 .
CASSLIRLIDSNQPQHF TGTGCCAGCAGCTTAATCCGCCTCATAGATAGCAATCAGCCCCAGCATTTT TRBJ1-5 . TRBV5-8 .
CASSLGHEQFF TGCGCCAGCAGCCTGGGGCATGAGCAGTTCTTC TRBJ2-1 . TRBV5-1 .
CASSSLAGGQETQYF TGTGCCAGCAGTTCCTTAGCGGGGGGGCAAGAGACCCAGTACTTC TRBJ2-5 TRBD2 TRBV27 .
CASAGGTGGSPLHF TGTGCCAGCGCTGGGGGGACAGGTGGGTCACCCCTCCACTTT TRBJ1-6 TRBD1 TRBV28 .
CASTSANQPQHF TGTGCCAGCACTTCAGCCAATCAGCCCCAGCATTTT TRBJ1-5 . TRBV6-1 once
CAISEGGLAGGNEQFF TGTGCCATCAGTGAGGGTGGACTAGCGGGAGGCAATGAGCAGTTCTTC TRBJ2-1 TRBD2 TRBV10-3 .
CASSPGATNEKLFF TGTGCCAGCTCACCGGGGGCGACTAATGAAAAACTGTTTTTT TRBJ1-4 . TRBV18 few
CASSLGGPYGYTF TGTGCCAGCAGCTTGGGAGGTCCCTATGGCTACACCTTC TRBJ1-2 . TRBV5-4 once
CASSSRTGSTDTQYF TGCGCCAGCAGCTCCCGGACCGGGTCCACAGATACGCAGTATTTT TRBJ2-3 . TRBV5-1 .
CASSSGDRKNTEAFF TGTGCCAGCAGTTCGGGGGACAGGAAGAACACTGAAGCTTTCTTT TRBJ1-1 TRBD1 TRBV28 .
CATSSGRTYNEQFF TGTGCCACCAGCAGCGGGAGAACCTACAATGAGCAGTTCTTC TRBJ2-1 . TRBV15 .
CSVEETETQYF TGCAGCGTTGAAGAAACTGAGACCCAGTACTTC TRBJ2-5 . TRBV29-1 once
CASSPGGEETQYF TGTGCCAGCTCACCAGGGGGCGAGGAGACCCAGTACTTC TRBJ2-5 . TRBV18 .
CASSISNGETQYF TGCGCCAGCAGCATTAGCAACGGAGAGACCCAGTACTTC TRBJ2-5 . TRBV5-1 .
CASSPEGGPSYEQYF TGTGCCAGCAGCCCCGAGGGGGGGCCCTCCTACGAGCAGTACTTC TRBJ2-7 . TRBV7-6 .
CATSRAGTGFWVVTDTQYF TGTGCCACCAGCAGAGCCGGGACAGGGTTTTGGGTCGTCACAGATACGCAGTATTTT TRBJ2-3 TRBD1 TRBV15 .
CASDFLAGMNTGELFF TGTGCCAGTGACTTCTTAGCGGGAATGAACACCGGGGAGCTGTTTTTT TRBJ2-2 TRBD2 TRBV5-4 .
CASSLMQGDGYTF TGTGCCAGCAGCTTAATGCAAGGGGATGGCTACACCTTC TRBJ1-2 . TRBV7-9 .
CASSIGRGSLEKLFF TGTGCCAGTAGTATCGGCAGGGGTTCATTAGAAAAACTGTTTTTT TRBJ1-4 . TRBV19 .
CASSYSMGIGEKLFF TGTGCCAGCAGTTACTCTATGGGTATCGGGGAAAAACTGTTTTTT TRBJ1-4 . TRBV6-5 once
CASSLDLGAWETQYF TGTGCCAGCAGCTTAGATCTGGGGGCGTGGGAGACCCAGTACTTC TRBJ2-5 . TRBV11-2 .
CASSLSGQGLSPLHF TGTGCCAGCAGCTTATCGGGACAGGGTCTTTCACCCCTCCACTTT TRBJ1-6 TRBD1 TRBV11-2 .
CAIRTTGGTDTQYF TGTGCCATCAGGACGACAGGGGGCACAGATACGCAGTATTTT TRBJ2-3 TRBD1 TRBV10-3 .
CASSLGPQETQYF TGTGCCAGCTCACTGGGCCCACAAGAGACCCAGTACTTC TRBJ2-5 . TRBV18 .
CAISRRTSGRAKITSTDTQYF TGTGCCATCAGTCGGAGGACTAGCGGGAGGGCCAAGATAACTAGCACAGATACGCAGTATTTT TRBJ2-3 TRBD2 TRBV10-3 .
CASSTEGWNSPLHF TGTGCCAGCAGCACCGAAGGGTGGAATTCACCCCTTCACTTT TRBJ1-6 . TRBV6-5 .
CASSPMRMGYNEQFF TGTGCCAGCTCACCAATGCGGATGGGGTACAATGAGCAGTTCTTC TRBJ2-1 . TRBV18 .
CASRSGTGVNTEAFF TGTGCCAGCAGATCCGGGACAGGGGTGAACACTGAAGCTTTCTTT TRBJ1-1 TRBD1 TRBV6-5 .
CASSQDETGPYGYTF TGCGCCAGCAGCCAAGATGAGACAGGACCCTATGGCTACACCTTC TRBJ1-2 . TRBV4-1 few
CASSPGLADNYNEQFF TGTGCCAGCTCACCAGGGCTAGCGGACAACTACAATGAGCAGTTCTTC TRBJ2-1 TRBD2 TRBV18 .
CASSSLRAPGLSGNTIYF TGTGCCAGCAGCTCCCTTAGGGCCCCTGGCCTCTCTGGAAACACCATATATTTT TRBJ1-3 . TRBV7-6 .
CASSLGLSDGYTF TGTGCCAGCAGCTTAGGTTTGTCTGATGGCTACACCTTC TRBJ1-2 . TRBV7-9 .
CASSLNTGLGNQPQHF TGTGCCAGCAGCTTAAACACAGGGTTGGGCAATCAGCCCCAGCATTTT TRBJ1-5 . TRBV7-9 .
CASSLVLAGERTDTQYF TGTGCTAGCAGCTTAGTACTAGCGGGAGAACGCACAGATACGCAGTATTTT TRBJ2-3 TRBD2 TRBV7-7 .
CASSSLSTGHQNTEAFF TGCGCCAGCAGCTCATTATCAACGGGACACCAGAACACTGAAGCTTTCTTT TRBJ1-1 . TRBV5-1 .
CASSPWGGGGYEQYF TGTGCCAGCAGCCCTTGGGGGGGAGGCGGGTACGAGCAGTACTTC TRBJ2-7 TRBD2 TRBV11-2 .
CASSLKGGRPRSNQPQHF TGTGCCAGCAGCTTAAAGGGAGGAAGACCGAGGAGCAATCAGCCCCAGCATTTT TRBJ1-5 . TRBV13 .
CASRGQQNTEAFF TGTGCCAGCCGGGGCCAGCAGAACACTGAAGCTTTCTTT TRBJ1-1 . TRBV27 .
CASYGLNEQFF TGCGCCAGCTACGGACTCAATGAGCAGTTCTTC TRBJ2-1 . TRBV5-1 .
CASSESLAGGWNSPLHF TGTGCCAGCAGTGAATCTCTGGCAGGGGGTTGGAATTCACCCCTCCACTTT TRBJ1-6 TRBD1 TRBV2 .
CAWTRQGAYEQYF TGTGCCTGGACAAGACAGGGGGCCTACGAGCAGTACTTC TRBJ2-7 TRBD1 TRBV30 .
CASSLGLFGTSGGTDTQYF TGTGCCAGCAGCTTAGGCCTCTTTGGGACTAGCGGGGGGACAGATACGCAGTATTTT TRBJ2-3 TRBD2 TRBV7-9 .
CASSPSVGTVSEQFF TGCGCCAGCAGCCCCTCAGTCGGGACAGTTTCTGAGCAGTTCTTC TRBJ2-1 TRBD1 TRBV5-1 .
CASSSRGRSQETQYF TGTGCCAGCAGCTCGCGCGGCCGGTCACAAGAGACCCAGTACTTC TRBJ2-5 . TRBV13 .
CSGRGSGDTQYF TGCAGCGGTCGCGGGTCCGGGGATACGCAGTATTTT TRBJ2-3 . TRBV29-1 .
CASSAGQGQNEQYF TGTGCCAGCAGCGCGGGACAGGGTCAGAACGAGCAGTACTTC TRBJ2-7 TRBD1 TRBV5-4 .
CASSLGVGSSFPHEKLFF TGTGCCAGCAGTTTAGGCGTAGGTTCCTCCTTCCCCCATGAAAAACTGTTTTTT TRBJ1-4 . TRBV11-2 .